The 28 T cell receptor beta chains listed next were all sequenced from one sample in a study of blood T cell repertoires in COVID-19. Profiled with immunoSEQ multiplex PCR; TCRdb holds only in-frame clones, not every one. The table shows 280,000 or so clones, with more than 75% occurring only once. Specimen: peripheral blood. The receptor source for this set is a woman in her thirties who had recovered from COVID-19.

This rearrangement joins TRBV10-1 to TRBJ2-5; 13 nucleotides line up with TRBD2. This CDR3 is built from 16 residues. CDR1 is WNHNN and CDR2 is SYGVQD in the germline V gene (reference sequence). V was pared by 6 bases and J by 1 base, with 5 bases of the junction left unmatched. In DNA form, the CDR3 reads TGCGCCAGCAGCCCCGGGACTAGCGGGATCCAAGAGACCCAGTACTTC. Amino acid sequence: CASSPGTSGIQETQYF.

V gene TRBV9 combines with J gene TRBJ2-5; TRBD1 is a possible D gene (5 bases). The V gene lost 0 bases and the J gene lost 5 bases, with 8 bases spanning the gap. The CDR3 runs to 13 residues. The germline gives CDR1 SGDLS, CDR2 YYNGEE. In DNA, the CDR3 is TGTGCCAGCAGCGTAGGCAAGGGGGAGACCCAGTACTTC. Translating it yields CASSVGKGETQYF.

The chain links TRBV27 to TRBJ2-7, with TRBD1 identical over 7 bases. The CDR3 contains 15 residues. The germline CDR1 and CDR2 sequences are MNHEY and SMNVEV (reference sequence). Trimming cost V 4 bases and J 4 bases; bases outside gene matches: 10. CDR3 loop: CASSSLTGPPYEQYF. The DNA for the CDR3 is TGTGCCAGCAGTTCATTGACAGGGCCCCCTTACGAGCAGTACTTC.

This clone was counted once. This chain joins TRBV29-1 and TRBJ2-5; 11 nucleotides agree with TRBD2. V dropped 4 bases and J dropped 4; count of bases not matched to a gene: 5. CDR3 length: 14 residues. From germline, CDR1 is SQVTM and CDR2 ANQGSEA. CDR3 sequence: CSVASGRWVETQYF. The CDR3 DNA sequence: TGCAGCGTTGCTAGCGGGAGGTGGGTAGAGACCCAGTACTTC.

The rearrangement links TRBV5-1 to TRBJ1-2; 7 bases line up with TRBD1. CDR1 is SGHRS and CDR2 is YFSETQ in the germline V gene. With V trimmed by 3 bases and J by 9 bases, 11 bases remained unmatched. The CDR3 is 14 amino acids. CDR3: CASSSQGTEGSYTF. CDR3 bases: TGCGCCAGCAGCTCACAAGGGACAGAAGGAAGCTACACCTTC.

Here the CDR3 reads CASSLGTGIYNEQFF. The DNA of the CDR3 is TGTGCCAGCAGCTTGGGGACTGGGATATACAATGAGCAGTTCTTC. The chain recombines TRBV5-4 with TRBJ2-1, with a weak D call TRBD2 (5 bases). In germline, CDR1 is SGHNT, CDR2 YYREEE (reference sequence). The CDR3 is 15 amino acids. The V gene lost 0 bases and the J gene lost 4 bases, with 11 bases spanning the gap.

The chain couples TRBV27 to TRBJ1-1; 7 bases are a match to TRBD1. CDR1 is MNHEY, CDR2 SMNVEV, per germline (reference sequence). V shed 5 bases, J shed 7 bases, and the junction held 10 bases outside the gene matches. The CDR3 is made up of 14 amino acids. CDR3: CASSRQQGSGEAFF. The DNA for the CDR3 is TGTGCCAGCAGTCGACAACAGGGGTCAGGTGAAGCTTTCTTT.

The CDR3: CASSESPTDTQYF. The CDR3 DNA follows: TGTGCCAGCAGTGAATCCCCGACAGATACGCAGTATTTT. The chain combines TRBV6-4 with TRBJ2-3; D unclear. V was shortened by 3 bases and J by 3 bases, with 7 bases between the two germline ends. Germline V gives CDR1 MRHNA, CDR2 SNTAGT. The CDR3 sequence is 13 residues long.

The rearrangement links TRBV6-5 to TRBJ1-2; 7 bases fit TRBD1. The J segment lost 3 bases and the V segment lost 6 bases, leaving 4 bases of the junction unmatched. Germline assignment: CDR1 MNHEY and CDR2 SVGAGI. CDR3 length: 13 amino acids. In nucleotides, the CDR3 is TGTGCCAGCAGAACCGGGACAGACTATGGCTACACCTTC. This gives the protein CASRTGTDYGYTF.

This chain joins TRBV5-1 and TRBJ2-1; possible D gene TRBD1, 6 bases. This CDR3 spans 17 amino acids. Per the germline V gene, CDR1 is SGHRS and CDR2 is YFSETQ. With 4 bases removed from V and 2 bases from J, the gap between germline ends came to 19 bases. CDR3 nucleotides: TGCGCCAGCAGCGATACCTCACAGGGATGGGCCTACAATGAGCAGTTCTTC. Protein product: CASSDTSQGWAYNEQFF.

The chain uses TRBV6-6 and TRBJ2-1; 7 bases agree with TRBD2. Germline lookup yields CDR1 MNHNY and CDR2 SVGAGI (reference sequence). With 0 bases clipped from V and 4 bases from J, the junction kept 6 bases outside the gene matches. The CDR3 length is 16 residues. The CDR3 sequence: CASSYSSLAVYNEQFF. CDR3 DNA sequence: TGTGCCAGCAGTTACTCGTCTCTAGCGGTATACAATGAGCAGTTCTTC.

The chain has TRBV24-1 and TRBJ2-2; TRBD2 agrees at 11 bases. Germline CDR1 and CDR2: KGHDR and SFDVKD. The CDR3 contains 16 residues. Unmatched junction bases numbered 7, after V lost 4 bases and J lost 7 bases. The CDR3 here is CATSDRTSGLGGELFF. CDR3 nucleotides: TGTGCCACCAGTGACAGGACTAGCGGGCTGGGCGGGGAGCTGTTTTTT.

The table lists this clone with a count of one. V gene TRBV7-2 combines with J gene TRBJ2-7; 7 bases match TRBD1. J was trimmed by 3 bases and V by 1 base; bases with no gene match: 6. Germline loops: CDR1 SGHTA, CDR2 FQGNSA. The CDR3 length is 15 residues. The CDR3, as DNA: TGTGCCAGCAGCTTAGTGAAGGGGGCGATCTACGAGCAGTACTTC. Its protein is CASSLVKGAIYEQYF.

The chain couples TRBV19 to TRBJ2-2; TRBD2 agrees at 10 bases. V dropped 3 bases and J dropped 5; count of bases not matched to a gene: 6. The CDR3 is 16 residues long. Germline CDR1 LNHDA, CDR2 SQIVND (reference sequence). CDR3 sequence reads: CASSILAGAKTGELFF. CDR3 nucleotide sequence: TGTGCCAGTAGTATCCTAGCGGGAGCAAAGACCGGGGAGCTGTTTTTT. The complete variable domain, with remaining parts taken from reference TRBV19 and TRBJ2-2, reads DGGITQSPKYLFRKEGQNVTLSCEQNLNHDAMYWYRQDPGQGLRLIYYSQIVNDFQKGDIAEGYSVSREKKESFPLTVTSAQKNPTAFYLCASSILAGAKTGELFFGEGSRLTVL.

The chain links TRBV5-6 to TRBJ1-1; a possible D gene is TRBD1 (6 bases). The CDR3 runs 15 residues. Deletions cut 0 bases from V and 2 bases from J, with 11 bases between. Germline loops: CDR1 SGHDT, CDR2 YYEEEE. CDR3 sequence reads: CASSLVNRDNTEAFF. CDR3 sequence (DNA): TGTGCCAGCAGCTTGGTCAACAGGGACAACACTGAAGCTTTCTTT.

The chain employs TRBV27 and TRBJ2-1, with D possibly being TRBD1 (5 bases). V lost 5 bases and J 8 bases, leaving 19 bases between the germline ends. Per germline, CDR1 MNHEY and CDR2 SMNVEV (reference sequence). This CDR3 has 15 residues. CDR3: CASSLRLGLIDEQFF. DNA for the CDR3: TGTGCCAGCAGTCTCCGGTTGGGGCTGATCGATGAGCAGTTCTTC.

The chain carries TRBV29-1 and TRBJ2-7; TRBD1 might be the D (6 bases). The CDR3 has 14 residues. Trimming stripped 6 bases from V and 6 bases from J, with 21 bases between. Germline-derived CDR1 and CDR2 are SQVTM and ANQGSEA. CDR3 sequence reads: CSVGRASGGSEQYF. CDR3 sequence (DNA): TGCAGCGTCGGCAGAGCAAGTGGGGGCTCCGAGCAGTACTTC.

This chain links TRBV6-6 with TRBJ1-6; D call uncertain. Deletions cut 7 bases from V and 10 bases from J, with 23 bases between. The germline CDR1 and CDR2 sequences are MNHNY and SVGAGI (reference sequence). The CDR3 sequence is 16 residues long. The CDR3 DNA sequence: TGTGCCAGCACGCTGCTCACGGAGGCGCCAGGCTCACCCCTCCACTTT. As protein: CASTLLTEAPGSPLHF.

This chain connects TRBV7-2 to TRBJ2-1; D remains ambiguous. V was pared by 5 bases and J by 5 bases, with 10 bases between. The CDR3 has 13 residues. Germline assignment: CDR1 SGHTA and CDR2 FQGNSA. The CDR3 DNA reads TGTGCCAGCAGCCCGCTCAGTCACAATGAGCAGTTCTTC. It is translated as CASSPLSHNEQFF. Full variable domain (missing parts from reference TRBV7-2 and TRBJ2-1): GAGVSQSPSNKVTEKGKDVELRCDPISGHTALYWYRQSLGQGLEFLIYFQGNSAPDKSGLPSDRFSAERTGGSVSTLTIQRTQQEDSAVYLCASSPLSHNEQFFGPGTRLTVL.

The chain is built from TRBV30 and TRBJ2-3; D call uncertain. The CDR3 has 17 amino acids. Germline V gene data show CDR1 as GTSNPN and CDR2 as SVGIG (reference sequence). The V end was cut by 0 bases, the J end by 2 bases, with 18 bases between. CDR3 region: CAWSVRSTGPVTDTQYF. The CDR3 DNA reads as TGTGCCTGGAGTGTACGGTCCACGGGTCCTGTCACAGATACGCAGTATTTT.

The chain carries TRBV19 and TRBJ2-2; 8 positions agree with TRBD1. V lost 7 bases to trimming and J lost 5 bases; unmatched junction nucleotides: 12. The length of the CDR3 is 16 residues. The germline V gene has CDR1 LNHDA and CDR2 SQIVND (reference sequence). The CDR3 sequence is CASTNYPGQATGELFF. Written as DNA, the CDR3 is TGTGCCAGTACCAACTACCCGGGACAGGCGACCGGGGAGCTGTTTTTT.

The sample holds one count of this clone. The J gene is TRBJ1-2, the V gene TRBV28, with a tentative D call TRBD1 (6 bases). Germline lookup yields CDR1 MDHEN and CDR2 SYDVKM. V lost 3 bases and J 8 bases, leaving 19 bases between the germline ends. This CDR3 spans 15 amino acids. The CDR3 DNA reads TGTGCCAGCAGTTTCCAGGCAGGGGATCCCAGGGGCTACACCTTC. Its translation is CASSFQAGDPRGYTF.

With regard to this clone: The junction does not match germline at one end; this may be a read error. The chain recombines TRBV28 with TRBJ1-5; TRBD1 is a possible D gene (6 bases). The CDR3 spans 14 residues. From germline, CDR1 is MDHEN and CDR2 SYDVKM. The CDR3 coding sequence is TGTGCCAGCGGAATCGCGGGGGGCAAACAGCCCCAGCATTTT. Translating gives CASGIAGGKQPQHF.

The rearrangement links TRBV27 to TRBJ1-1; unclear D gene. This CDR3 has 15 residues. The V and J ends lost 4 bases and 1 base respectively, with 13 bases between them. Germline V gene data show CDR1 as MNHEY and CDR2 as SMNVEV (reference sequence). As DNA, the CDR3 is TGTGCCAGCAGTTCACCGACACTGGGGAACACTGAAGCTTTCTTT. This encodes CASSSPTLGNTEAFF.

This clone was counted between two and nine times. This chain links TRBV2 with TRBJ2-7, with TRBD2 identical over 14 bases. This CDR3 is built from 20 residues. Trimming took 1 base from V and 0 from J; bases not matched to a gene: 11. Germline-derived CDR1 and CDR2 are SNHLY and FYNNEI. Here the CDR3 reads CASSEGVVGLAGAASYEQYF. Here the CDR3 DNA reads TGTGCCAGCAGTGAAGGCGTTGTGGGACTAGCGGGGGCCGCCTCCTACGAGCAGTACTTC.

The chain couples TRBV11-3 to TRBJ2-3; D might be TRBD2 (5 bases). This CDR3 comprises 13 residues. Germline assignment: CDR1 SGHNT and CDR2 YENEEA. Between the trimmed V and J ends, which lost 3 bases and 5 bases, there was a span of 9 bases. CDR3 loop: CASSLAGGDTQYF. CDR3 DNA: TGTGCCAGCAGCTTGGCAGGAGGAGATACGCAGTATTTT.

V usage is TRBV28 and J usage is TRBJ1-3, with D unresolved. CDR1 and CDR2 from the germline V gene are MDHEN and SYDVKM. The CDR3 length is 16 residues. Between the trimmed V and J ends, which lost 6 bases and 6 bases, there was a span of 21 bases. CDR3 region: CASSRVTRTLKNTIYF. CDR3 DNA: TGTGCCAGCAGCCGAGTGACACGAACCCTTAAAAACACCATATATTTT.

The chain couples TRBV27 to TRBJ1-4; D might be TRBD1 (5 bases). CDR3 length: 12 residues. V was pared by 5 bases and J by 12 bases, with 13 bases between. Germline V lookup: CDR1 MNHEY, CDR2 SMNVEV (reference sequence). The DNA of the CDR3 is TGTGCCAGCAGTCCCCAGGGTGAGGAACTGTTTTTT. The encoded protein is CASSPQGEELFF.